This T cell receptor (beta chain) was recorded in a study of control samples from healthy donors and cancer patients. The table came from immunoSEQ multiplex PCR; TCRdb's copy has only in-frame clones and leaves some out. The sample has over 100,000 clones; 85% to 90% are singletons. This TCR was recovered from a woman aged 45-59 years in good health. Sequencing was carried out using blood.

For the CDR3, the DNA is TGTGCCATCAGTGGGGCAGCTAGCGGGGGGGAGTATTTT. Translation: CAISGAASGGEYF. The genes are TRBV10-3 and TRBJ2-3; TRBD2 matches at 12 bases. The CDR3 has 13 amino acids. In germline, CDR1 is ENHRY, CDR2 SYGVKD. V lost 4 bases to trimming and J lost 13 bases; unmatched junction nucleotides: 6.